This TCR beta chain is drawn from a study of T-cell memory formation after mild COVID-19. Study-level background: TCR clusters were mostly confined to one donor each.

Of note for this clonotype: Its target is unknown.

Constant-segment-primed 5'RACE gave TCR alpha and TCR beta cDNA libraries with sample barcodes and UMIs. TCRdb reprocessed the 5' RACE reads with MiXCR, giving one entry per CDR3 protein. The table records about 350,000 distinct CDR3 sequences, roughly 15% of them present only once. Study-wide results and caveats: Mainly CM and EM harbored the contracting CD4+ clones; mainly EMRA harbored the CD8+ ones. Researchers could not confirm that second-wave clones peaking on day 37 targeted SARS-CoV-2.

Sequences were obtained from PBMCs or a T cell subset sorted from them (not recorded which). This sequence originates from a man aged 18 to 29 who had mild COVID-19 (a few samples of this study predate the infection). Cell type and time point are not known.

The CDR3 loop reads CASQDSFYEQYV. CDR3 DNA: TGTGCCAGCCAGGACAGTTTCTACGAGCAGTACGTC. V usage is TRBV7-9 and J usage is TRBJ2-7; D is possibly TRBD1 (6 bases). V lost 8 bases to trimming and J lost 3 bases, with 11 bases between them. CDR1 is SEHNR and CDR2 is FQNEAQ in the germline V gene (reference sequence). The CDR3 runs 12 residues.